This TCR beta chain was profiled in a study of blood T cell repertoires in COVID-19. Study-level information: Acute and convalescent COVID-19 samples came from the United States, Italy and Spain. PBMCs, B-cell-depleted T cells, or T cells were the source of the cDNA or gDNA that made up the material.

In the original analysis: Estimated nucleated cell counts came from reference gene primer amplification. The protocol was immunoSEQ multiplex PCR, while the TCRdb copy is restricted to in-frame clones and leaves out a portion. D and trimming were read from the DNA, whereas the V and J calls and clone size are those reported in that table. The sample lists 250,000 to 350,000 clones; roughly 90% were seen once. This sequence originates from a man aged 18 to 29 who had recovered from COVID-19. The specimen sequenced was peripheral blood.

CDR3 bases: TGTGCCAGCAGTGGGGGGACAGGGGGCTATGAGCAGTTCTTC. Amino acid sequence: CASSGGTGGYEQFF. V is TRBV2 and J is TRBJ2-1; 12 bases match TRBD1. Losses at the gene ends were 4 bases for V and 8 bases for J; bases not matched to a gene: 3. This CDR3 is built from 14 residues. Germline CDR1 SNHLY, CDR2 FYNNEI.